This T cell receptor (beta chain) was found in a study of cytomegalovirus exposure and HLA in healthy donors. Broader study findings: A later analysis linked a missense DCLRE1C variant to TCR beta V- and J-gene trimming.

In the case of this clone: Antigen specificity is unknown.

The CDR3 has 19 residues. The germline CDR1 and CDR2 sequences are SGHNT and YENEEA. Losses at the gene ends were 5 bases for V and 0 bases for J; bases not matched to a gene: 10. The study ran its PCR with 60 Vbeta and 13 Jbeta primers. Produced via immunoSEQ multiplex PCR; TCRdb's table is partial and in-frame only. Of 100,000 or so clones detected, approximately 85% appear once; the ten largest clones hold more than 3%. The TCR comes from a man younger than 40 in good health and CMV-seropositive. The J gene is TRBJ2-1, the V gene TRBV11-3, with TRBD2 matching over 13 bases. The sample was PBMCs. The CDR3 DNA sequence: TGTGCCAGCAGCCTAATCTCGACTAGCGGGAGGAACTCCTACAATGAGCAGTTCTTC. Protein product: CASSLISTSGRNSYNEQFF.